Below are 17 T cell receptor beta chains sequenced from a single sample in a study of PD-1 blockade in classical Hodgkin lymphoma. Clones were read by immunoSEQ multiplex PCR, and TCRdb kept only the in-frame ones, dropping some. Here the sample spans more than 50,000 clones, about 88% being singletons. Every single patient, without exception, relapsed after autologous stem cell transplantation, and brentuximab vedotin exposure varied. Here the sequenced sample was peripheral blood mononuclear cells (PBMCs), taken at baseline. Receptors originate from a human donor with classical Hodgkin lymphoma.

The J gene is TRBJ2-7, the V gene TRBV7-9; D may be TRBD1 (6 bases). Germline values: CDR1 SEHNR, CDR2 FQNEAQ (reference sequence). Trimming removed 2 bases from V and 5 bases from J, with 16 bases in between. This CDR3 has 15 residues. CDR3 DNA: TGTGCCAGCAGCTTACGCAGGGCAGGGGCACACGAGCAGTACTTC. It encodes CASSLRRAGAHEQYF.

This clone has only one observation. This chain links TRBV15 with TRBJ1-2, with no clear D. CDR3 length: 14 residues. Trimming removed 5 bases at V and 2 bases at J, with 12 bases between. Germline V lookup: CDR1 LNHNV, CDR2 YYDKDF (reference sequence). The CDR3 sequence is CATSAPGMNYGYTF. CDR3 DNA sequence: TGTGCCACCAGCGCCCCGGGTATGAACTATGGCTACACCTTC.

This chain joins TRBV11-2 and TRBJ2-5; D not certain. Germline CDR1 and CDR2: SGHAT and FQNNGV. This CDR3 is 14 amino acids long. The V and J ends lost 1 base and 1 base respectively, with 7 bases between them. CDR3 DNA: TGTGCCAGCAGCTTAGTAGGCATCCAAGAGACCCAGTACTTC. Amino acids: CASSLVGIQETQYF.

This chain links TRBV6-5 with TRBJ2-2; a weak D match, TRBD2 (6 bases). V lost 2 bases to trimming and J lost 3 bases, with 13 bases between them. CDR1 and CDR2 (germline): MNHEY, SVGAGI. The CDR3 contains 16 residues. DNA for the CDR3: TGTGCCAGCAGTTACACCCGGGACTCGCACACCGGGGAGCTGTTTTTT. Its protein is CASSYTRDSHTGELFF.

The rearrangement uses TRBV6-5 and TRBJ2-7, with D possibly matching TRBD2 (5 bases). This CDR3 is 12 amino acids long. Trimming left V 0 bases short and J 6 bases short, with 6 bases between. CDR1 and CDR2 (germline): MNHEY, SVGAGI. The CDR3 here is CASSYSEGEQYF. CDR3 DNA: TGTGCCAGCAGTTACTCCGAGGGCGAGCAGTACTTC.

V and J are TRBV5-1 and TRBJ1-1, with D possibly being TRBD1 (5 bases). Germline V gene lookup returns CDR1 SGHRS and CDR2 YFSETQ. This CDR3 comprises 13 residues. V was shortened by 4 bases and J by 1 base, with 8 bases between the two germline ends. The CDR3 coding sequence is TGCGCCAGCAGCCCCAGGGAGAACACTGAAGCTTTCTTT. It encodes CASSPRENTEAFF.

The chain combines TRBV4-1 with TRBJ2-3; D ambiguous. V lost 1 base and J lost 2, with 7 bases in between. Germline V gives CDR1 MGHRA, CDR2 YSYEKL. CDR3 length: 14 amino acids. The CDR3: CASSQGQNTDTQYF. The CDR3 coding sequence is TGCGCCAGCAGCCAAGGGCAGAACACAGATACGCAGTATTTT.

CDR3 DNA: TGTGCCAGCTCTTATGGAGCGGGGGCACAAGAGACCCAGTACTTC. Translated: CASSYGAGAQETQYF. The chain employs TRBV18 and TRBJ2-5; 8 bases are shared with TRBD2. Germline loops: CDR1 KGHSH, CDR2 LQKENI. Trimming took 6 bases from V and 2 from J; bases not matched to a gene: 8. The CDR3 length is 15 residues.

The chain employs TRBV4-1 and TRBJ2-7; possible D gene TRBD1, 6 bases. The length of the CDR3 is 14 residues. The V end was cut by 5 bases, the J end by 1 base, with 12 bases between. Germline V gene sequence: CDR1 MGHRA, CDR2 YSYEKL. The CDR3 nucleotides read TGCGCCAGCAGCTCATCCACAGGGTCCTACGAGCAGTACTTC. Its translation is CASSSSTGSYEQYF.

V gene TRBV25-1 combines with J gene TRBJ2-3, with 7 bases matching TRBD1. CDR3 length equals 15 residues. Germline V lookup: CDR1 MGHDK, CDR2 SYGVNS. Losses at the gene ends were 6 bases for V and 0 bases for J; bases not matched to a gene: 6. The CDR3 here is CASSDYRGSTDTQYF. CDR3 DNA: TGTGCCAGCAGCGATTACAGGGGTAGCACAGATACGCAGTATTTT.

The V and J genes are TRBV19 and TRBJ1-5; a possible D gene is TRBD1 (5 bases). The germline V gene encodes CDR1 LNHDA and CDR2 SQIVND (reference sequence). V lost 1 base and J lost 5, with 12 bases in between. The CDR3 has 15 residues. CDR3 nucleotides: TGTGCCAGTAGTATAGTCGGCAGGGAGGATCAGCCCCAGCATTTT. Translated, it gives CASSIVGREDQPQHF.

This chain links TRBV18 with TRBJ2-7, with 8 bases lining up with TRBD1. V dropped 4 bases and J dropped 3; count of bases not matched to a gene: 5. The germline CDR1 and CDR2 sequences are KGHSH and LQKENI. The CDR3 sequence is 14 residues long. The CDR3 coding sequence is TGTGCCAGCTCACAGAGGGACAGGAGCTACGAGCAGTACTTC. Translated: CASSQRDRSYEQYF.

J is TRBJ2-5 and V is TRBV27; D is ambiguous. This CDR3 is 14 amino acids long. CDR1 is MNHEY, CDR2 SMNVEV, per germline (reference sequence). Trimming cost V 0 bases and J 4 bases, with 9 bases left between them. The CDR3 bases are TGTGCCAGCAGTTTATCGTTGGCAGGAGAGACCCAGTACTTC. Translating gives CASSLSLAGETQYF.

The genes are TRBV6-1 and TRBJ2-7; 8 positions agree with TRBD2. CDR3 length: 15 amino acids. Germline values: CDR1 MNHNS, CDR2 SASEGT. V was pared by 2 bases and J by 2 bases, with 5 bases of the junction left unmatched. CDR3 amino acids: CASSEHTSGAYEQYF. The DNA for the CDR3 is TGTGCCAGCAGTGAACACACTAGCGGAGCCTACGAGCAGTACTTC.

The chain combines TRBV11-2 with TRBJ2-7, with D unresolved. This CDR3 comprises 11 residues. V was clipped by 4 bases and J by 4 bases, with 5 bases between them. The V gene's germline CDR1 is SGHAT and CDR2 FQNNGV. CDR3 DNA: TGTGCCAGCAGCTCCAATTACGAGCAGTACTTC. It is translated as CASSSNYEQYF. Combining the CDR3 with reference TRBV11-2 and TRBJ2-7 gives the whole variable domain EAGVAQSPRYKIIEKRQSVAFWCNPISGHATLYWYQQILGQGPKLLIQFQNNGVVDDSQLPKDRFSAERLKGVDSTLKIQPAKLEDSAVYLCASSSNYEQYFGPGTRLTVT.

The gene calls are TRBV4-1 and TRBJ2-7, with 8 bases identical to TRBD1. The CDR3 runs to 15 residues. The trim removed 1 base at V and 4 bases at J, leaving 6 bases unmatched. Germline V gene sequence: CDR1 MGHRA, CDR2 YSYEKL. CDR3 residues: CASSQVTGGMYEQYF. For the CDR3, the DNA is TGCGCCAGCAGCCAAGTCACAGGGGGTATGTACGAGCAGTACTTC.

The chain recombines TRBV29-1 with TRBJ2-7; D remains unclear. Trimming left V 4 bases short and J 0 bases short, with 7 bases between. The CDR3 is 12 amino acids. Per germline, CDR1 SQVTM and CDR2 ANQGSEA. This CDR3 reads CSVGINSYEQYF. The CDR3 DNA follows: TGCAGCGTTGGTATCAACTCCTACGAGCAGTACTTC.